This T cell receptor beta chain comes out of a study of beta chain features in type 1 diabetes. General study findings and limits: Whether TCRB rearrangement is influenced by HLA type was left unresolved in this analysis. Researchers caution that PCR might favor shorter templates, equally among patients and controls. Insertion counts at VDJ junctions were lower in type 1 diabetes patients, who also showed more deletions there.

The germline CDR1 and CDR2 sequences are SGDLS and YYNGEE. V shed 0 bases, J shed 2 bases, and the junction held 7 bases outside the gene matches. This CDR3 region has 16 residues. The study reverse transcribed the entire isolated RNA, so it sequenced expressed TCRB transcripts. Clones were sequenced by immunoSEQ multiplex PCR, and TCRdb holds only the in-frame ones, with some missing. The sample records over 350,000 clones, about 16% being singletons. With regard to this clone: What it binds is unknown.

Using CD45RO/CCR7/CD25/CD127/CD95/CD27, CD4+ naive, central memory, regulatory and stem cell-like memory cells were sorted. Sequenced input: naive CD4+ T cells from blood. V gene TRBV9 combines with J gene TRBJ2-5; 7 positions match TRBD2. The clonotype originates from a young woman in good health. This CDR3 is CASSVGSGAGQETQYF. The CDR3 DNA reads TGTGCCAGCAGCGTAGGAAGCGGGGCTGGACAAGAGACCCAGTACTTC.